The clone carrying this T cell receptor (beta chain) was observed many times. The data stem from a study of low-dose radiotherapy and immunotherapy resistance in tumors. Whole-study context: Doses delivered to Cohort 2 were 1 Gy per fraction every two weeks, amounting to 13 Gy over 26 weeks.

Alpha and beta chains were covered, as first-strand cDNA relied on TRAV- and TRBV-specific primers. With a constant-region primer and a V-primer adapter, TCRs were subjected to roughly 18 PCR cycles of amplification. TCRdb processed the reads anew with MiXCR; each CDR3 protein has one entry. The table lists about 80,000 distinct CDR3 sequences, 15% to 20% of them singletons, with roughly 1.4% in the top ten. Time point: after trial treatment. The treatment was: LDRT plus nivolumab, ipilimumab, low-dose cyclophosphamide and aspirin (RACIN trial). Qualifying patients carried advanced solid tumors devoid of tumor-infiltrating lymphocytes. J gave up 3 bases and V 0 bases, and 2 bases lay outside the gene matches. Germline loops: CDR1 SGHRS, CDR2 YFSETQ. The CDR3 totals 15 residues.

The receptor was isolated from a male donor with prostate cancer. This sequence joins TRBV5-1 and TRBJ2-1; 8 bases are shared with TRBD2. Sample: PBMCs, taken after low-dose radiotherapy plus immunotherapy. CDR3 DNA: TGCGCCAGCAGCTTGGCAAGCGGGAGCTACAATGAGCAGTTCTTC. Amino acid sequence: CASSLASGSYNEQFF.